This is a list of T cell receptor beta chains from one sample in a study of CD8 T cells in ankylosing spondylitis. Each CDR3 protein gets one entry after TCRdb re-called the 5' RACE reads with MiXCR. This sample has about 96,000 distinct CDR3 sequences, with roughly 9.6% found just once. Sequenced material: blood, either unsorted or a sorted T cell fraction (not recorded which). The receptor source for this set is a male donor with ankylosing spondylitis or in good health (not recorded which). Both conserved end residues are trimmed from each CDR3. A D gene is named only where the DNA matches it firmly.

TRBJ2-2,12,.,TRBV12-3/TRBV12-4,ASATHGAPGELF
TRBJ2-2,11,.,TRBV3-1,ASSPSRAGELF
TRBJ2-7,15,TRBD1,TRBV28,ASSLPPGTGGLYEQY
TRBJ1-2,12,.,TRBV5-6,ASSPTLRGGGYT
TRBJ2-1,12,TRBD1,TRBV19,ASSQGAGLAEQF
TRBJ2-3,13,.,TRBV20-1,SARWGSTSTDTQY
TRBJ2-7,12,TRBD2,TRBV20-1,SAPRGGLFYEQY
TRBJ2-7,14,TRBD2,TRBV20-1,SARAGPSGSSYEQY
TRBJ1-5,13,.,TRBV5-1,ASSWGLDSNQPQH
TRBJ2-3,15,TRBD2,TRBV5-1,ASSLGSGGAVRDTQY
TRBJ1-5,13,TRBD1,TRBV28,VSSPGQGIWQPQH
TRBJ2-5,13,.,TRBV27,ASSLVPVGGETQY
TRBJ2-3,16,.,TRBV6-4,ASSDKRGHLHTTDTQY
TRBJ2-4,14,TRBD2,TRBV7-2,ASSQGLAGVRNIQY
TRBJ1-5,15,TRBD1,TRBV12-3/TRBV12-4,ASSANNRGRIDQPQH
TRBJ2-2,12,.,TRBV12-3/TRBV12-4,ASSPARNTGELF
TRBJ1-5,15,TRBD1,TRBV7-8,ASSPFPGTGGVQPQH
TRBJ2-7,10,.,TRBV5-1,ASSLSGNEQY
TRBJ1-4,12,.,TRBV24-1,ATSDPATNEKLF
TRBJ2-3,15,TRBD2,TRBV4-2,ASSQDKGAGVTDTQY
TRBJ1-2,14,TRBD1,TRBV5-6,ASSFRRGQANYGYT